Listed here are 9 T cell receptor beta chains from one sample, sequenced in a study of blood T cell repertoires in COVID-19. Profiling relied on immunoSEQ multiplex PCR, and the TCRdb table lists in-frame clones only, not all of them. The sample contains around 120,000 clones, around 90% of which appear only once. Material for sequencing was peripheral blood. Receptors were obtained from a human donor in a cohort sampled during active COVID-19.

The V call is TRBV24-1, the J call TRBJ2-2, with D possibly being TRBD1 (6 bases). Germline V gives CDR1 KGHDR, CDR2 SFDVKD. The CDR3 consists of 17 residues. The V end lost 4 bases, the J end lost 0 bases, and 14 bases lay between the germline ends. The DNA of the CDR3 is TGTGCCACCAGTGACCCCACAGGGAAGGCGAACACCGGGGAGCTGTTTTTT. This codes for CATSDPTGKANTGELFF.

This rearrangement joins TRBV24-1 to TRBJ2-3; 14 bases are a match to TRBD2. The germline V gene encodes CDR1 KGHDR and CDR2 SFDVKD. Trimming at V came to 3 bases and at J to 2 bases, leaving 6 bases not matched to a gene. The length of the CDR3 is 18 residues. The CDR3 DNA is TGTGCCACCAGTGATGGGGGACTAGCGGGAGACCTCACAGATACGCAGTATTTT. Translation gives CATSDGGLAGDLTDTQYF.

The rearrangement joins TRBV5-4 to TRBJ2-2; D ambiguous. Germline assignment: CDR1 SGHNT and CDR2 YYREEE (reference sequence). V dropped 4 bases and J dropped 4 bases, with 11 bases sitting between them. The CDR3 totals 14 residues. CDR3 sequence (DNA): TGTGCCAGCAGCCAACCCCAACTCACCGGGGAGCTGTTTTTT. Its translation: CASSQPQLTGELFF.

The V call is TRBV3-1 (or the pseudogene TRBV3-2), the J call TRBJ1-2, with 8 bases that match TRBD1. Trimming took 5 bases from V and 2 from J; bases not matched to a gene: 10. Germline lookup yields CDR1 LGHDT and CDR2 YNNKEL (reference sequence). CDR3 length equals 16 residues. The chain's CDR3 is CASSETRTGLNYGYTF. CDR3 DNA: TGTGCCAGCAGCGAAACCCGGACAGGGTTGAACTATGGCTACACCTTC.

This clone occurred a few times. The V and J genes are TRBV30 and TRBJ1-1; D unclear. CDR1 and CDR2 (germline): GTSNPN, SVGIG (reference sequence). V shed 5 bases and J shed 5 bases, with 18 bases lying between them. CDR3 length: 14 residues. The CDR3 region has the DNA TGTGCCTGGGACCCGGACCTCGAGGGAACTGAAGCTTTCTTT. Its protein is CAWDPDLEGTEAFF.

V and J are TRBV4-1 and TRBJ2-7; 11 bases fit TRBD2. The CDR3 loop spans 15 amino acids. The germline CDR1 and CDR2 sequences are MGHRA and YSYEKL. V was pared by 4 bases and J by 5 bases, with 7 bases of the junction left unmatched. CDR3 nucleotides: TGCGCCAGCAGCCCCAGGGCACTAGCGGGAGACGAGCAGTACTTC. Translating it yields CASSPRALAGDEQYF.

This clone was seen only a few times. The chain links TRBV19 to TRBJ1-1; maybe TRBD1 (5 bases). The germline V gene has CDR1 LNHDA and CDR2 SQIVND (reference sequence). The ends were cut back, 4 bases at V and 1 base at J, with 10 bases in the middle. This CDR3 is built from 14 residues. The chain's CDR3 is CASSSRGANTEAFF. CDR3 coding DNA: TGTGCCAGTAGTAGTAGGGGCGCGAACACTGAAGCTTTCTTT. The variable domain in full, with the rest retrieved from reference TRBV19 and TRBJ1-1, is DGGITQSPKYLFRKEGQNVTLSCEQNLNHDAMYWYRQDPGQGLRLIYYSQIVNDFQKGDIAEGYSVSREKKESFPLTVTSAQKNPTAFYLCASSSRGANTEAFFGQGTRLTVV.

The rearrangement links TRBV2 to TRBJ2-7; D is unresolved. Between the trimmed V and J ends, which lost 4 bases and 2 bases, there was a span of 12 bases. Germline CDR1 SNHLY, CDR2 FYNNEI. This CDR3 contains 14 residues. CDR3 nucleotide sequence: TGTGCCAGCAGTGCTGGAGTAAGGACCTACGAGCAGTACTTC. Protein: CASSAGVRTYEQYF. Filled out from reference TRBV2 and TRBJ2-7, the complete variable domain reads EPEVTQTPSHQVTQMGQEVILRCVPISNHLYFYWYRQILGQKVEFLVSFYNNEISEKSEIFDDQFSVERPDGSNFTLKIRSTKLEDSAMYFCASSAGVRTYEQYFGPGTRLTVT.

This chain joins TRBV5-1 and TRBJ1-1; weak D call: TRBD1 (6 bases). The germline V gene encodes CDR1 SGHRS and CDR2 YFSETQ. V was clipped by 4 bases and J by 6 bases, with 19 bases between them. This CDR3 comprises 15 residues. CDR3 bases: TGCGCCAGCAGCAGTCCCTCGGGGGGCATCCCTGAAGCTTTCTTT. Residues: CASSSPSGGIPEAFF.